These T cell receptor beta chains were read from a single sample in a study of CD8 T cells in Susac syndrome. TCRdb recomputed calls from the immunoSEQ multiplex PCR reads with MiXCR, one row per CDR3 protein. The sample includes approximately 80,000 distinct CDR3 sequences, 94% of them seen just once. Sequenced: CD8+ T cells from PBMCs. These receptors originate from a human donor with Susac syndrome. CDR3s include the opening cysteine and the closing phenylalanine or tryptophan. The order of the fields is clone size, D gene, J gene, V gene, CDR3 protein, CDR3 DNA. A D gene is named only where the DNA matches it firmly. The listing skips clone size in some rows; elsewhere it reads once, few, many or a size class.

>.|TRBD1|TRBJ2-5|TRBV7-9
CASSSSSPGQAVGQYF
TGTGCCAGCAGCTCCTCCTCCCCCGGACAGGCCGTGGGCCAGTACTTC
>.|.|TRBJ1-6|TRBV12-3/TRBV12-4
CASSPRRANSPLHF
TGTGCCAGCAGTCCCCGACGGGCGAATTCACCCCTCCACTTT
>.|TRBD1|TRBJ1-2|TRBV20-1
CSARDRDREGGYTF
TGCAGTGCTAGAGATCGGGACAGGGAAGGCGGCTACACCTTC
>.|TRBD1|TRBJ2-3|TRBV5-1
CASSVGQGAVTDTQYF
TGCGCCAGCAGCGTGGGACAGGGGGCGGTAACAGATACGCAGTATTTT
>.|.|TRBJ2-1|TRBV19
CASSTSLSTGNEQFF
TGTGCCAGTAGCACCTCACTTTCGACGGGGAATGAGCAGTTCTTC
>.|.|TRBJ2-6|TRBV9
CASSVGRVSGANVLTF
TGTGCCAGCAGCGTAGGGAGGGTCTCTGGGGCCAACGTCCTGACTTTC
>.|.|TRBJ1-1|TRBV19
CASSASTRTEAFF
TGTGCCAGTAGTGCCTCTACGAGGACTGAAGCTTTCTTT
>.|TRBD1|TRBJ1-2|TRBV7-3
CASSGRTGDGYTF
TGTGCCAGCAGCGGGCGGACAGGGGATGGCTACACCTTC
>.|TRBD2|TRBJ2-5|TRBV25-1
CASSGPGLEGETQYF
TGTGCCAGCAGTGGCCCGGGACTAGAGGGAGAGACCCAGTACTTC
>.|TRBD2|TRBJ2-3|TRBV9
CASSVRLAGGTDTQYF
TGTGCCAGCAGCGTGAGGTTAGCGGGGGGCACAGATACGCAGTATTTT
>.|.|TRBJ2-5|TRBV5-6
CASSLAGGGEETQYF
TGTGCCAGCAGCTTGGCCGGAGGGGGCGAAGAGACCCAGTACTTC
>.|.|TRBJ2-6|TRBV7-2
CASSLPGSGANVLTF
TGTGCCAGCAGCTTGCCAGGGTCTGGGGCCAACGTCCTGACTTTC
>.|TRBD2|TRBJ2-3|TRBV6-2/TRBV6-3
CASGHDGLAATDTQYF
TGTGCCAGCGGTCACGACGGACTAGCGGCGACAGATACGCAGTATTTT
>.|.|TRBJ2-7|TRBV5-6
CASSLPSREQYF
TGTGCCAGCAGCCTACCCTCTCGAGAGCAGTACTTC
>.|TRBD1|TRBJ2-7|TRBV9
CASSPSGQGALGEQYF
TGTGCCAGCAGCCCCTCTGGACAGGGGGCCCTCGGGGAGCAGTACTTC
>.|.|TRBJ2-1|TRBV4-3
CASSQEVDIYYNEQFF
TGCGCCAGCAGCCAAGAGGTGGACATTTACTACAATGAGCAGTTCTTC
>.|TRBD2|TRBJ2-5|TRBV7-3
CASSLAGGGYQETQYF
TGTGCCAGCAGCTTAGCGGGGGGCGGGTACCAAGAGACCCAGTACTTC
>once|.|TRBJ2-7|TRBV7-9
CASSLRGPLSYEQYF
TGTGCCAGCAGCTTAAGGGGTCCACTTTCCTACGAGCAGTACTTC
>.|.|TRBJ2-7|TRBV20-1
CSATGTISYEQYF
TGCAGTGCAACCGGGACGATCTCCTACGAGCAGTACTTC
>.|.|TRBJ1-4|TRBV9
CASSEGAAEKLFF
TGTGCCAGCAGCGAAGGAGCAGCCGAAAAACTGTTTTTT
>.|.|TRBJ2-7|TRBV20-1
CSARGSTGPYEQYF
TGCAGTGCTAGGGGGTCTACGGGTCCCTACGAGCAGTACTTC
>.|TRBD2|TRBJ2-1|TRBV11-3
CASSLSGTRVNEQFF
TGTGCCAGCAGCCTGTCCGGGACTAGGGTTAACGAGCAGTTCTTC
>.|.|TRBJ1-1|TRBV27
CASSLNRDTEAFF
TGTGCCAGCAGTTTAAACCGGGACACTGAAGCTTTCTTT
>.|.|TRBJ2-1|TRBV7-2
CAPVRGRRNEQFF
TGTGCCCCCGTGAGGGGGAGGAGGAATGAGCAGTTCTTC
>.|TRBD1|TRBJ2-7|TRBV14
CASSQDLLEDRAYEQYF
TGTGCCAGCAGCCAAGATCTATTGGAGGACAGGGCCTACGAGCAGTACTTC
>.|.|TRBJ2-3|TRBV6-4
CASSDRGSLDTQYF
TGTGCCAGCAGTGACAGGGGGAGTCTAGATACGCAGTATTTT